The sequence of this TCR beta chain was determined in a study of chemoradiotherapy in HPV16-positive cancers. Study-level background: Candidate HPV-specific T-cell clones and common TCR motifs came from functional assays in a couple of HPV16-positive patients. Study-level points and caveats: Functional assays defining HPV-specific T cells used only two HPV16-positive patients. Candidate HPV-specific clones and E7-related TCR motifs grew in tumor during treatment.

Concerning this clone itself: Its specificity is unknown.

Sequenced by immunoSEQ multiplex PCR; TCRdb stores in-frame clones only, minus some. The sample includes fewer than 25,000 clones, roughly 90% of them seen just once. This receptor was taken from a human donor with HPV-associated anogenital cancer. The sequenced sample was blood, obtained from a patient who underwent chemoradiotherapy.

The DNA of the CDR3 is TGTGCCAGCAGCCAAGAAGGCGGGGGGCGCACAGATACGCAGTATTTT. Translated, it gives CASSQEGGGRTDTQYF. This chain links TRBV4-2 with TRBJ2-3, with 8 bases fitting TRBD2. The J segment lost 1 base and the V segment lost 0 bases, leaving 3 bases of the junction unmatched. Germline assignment: CDR1 LGHNA and CDR2 YNFKEQ. This CDR3 has 16 residues.